Listed here are 27 T cell receptor beta chains from one sample, sequenced in a study of identifying expanded T cells in peripheral blood. Some clones are missing from TCRdb's copy, which holds only in-frame ones; the method was immunoSEQ multiplex PCR. The table has 85,000 to 100,000 clones, more than 70% seen once. The sequenced material came from blood. Receptor source: a person aged 18 to 70 in good health.

This chain joins TRBV5-1 and TRBJ1-6, with D hard to call. The CDR3 has 14 amino acids. Germline loops: CDR1 SGHRS, CDR2 YFSETQ. The germline V and J ends were trimmed by 5 bases and 5 bases, with 11 bases remaining between them. CDR3 sequence (DNA): TGCGCCAGCAGGAGGGAAAATAATAATTCACCCCTCCACTTT. It yields the protein CASRRENNNSPLHF.

The chain uses TRBV7-8 and TRBJ1-2, with D possibly being TRBD1 (6 bases). The CDR3 has 17 residues. Germline V gene sequence: CDR1 SGHVS, CDR2 FQNEAQ. Between the trimmed V and J ends, which lost 2 bases and 3 bases, there was a span of 19 bases. CDR3: CASSLTGGPAEDYGYTF. DNA for the CDR3: TGTGCCAGCAGCTTAACTGGGGGGCCGGCCGAAGACTATGGCTACACCTTC.

This clone was detected once. The rearrangement joins TRBV7-2 to TRBJ1-2; D may be TRBD1 (5 bases). Germline V gene data show CDR1 as SGHTA and CDR2 as FQGNSA. Trimming removed 1 base at V and 5 bases at J, with 17 bases between. The CDR3 spans 16 residues. The CDR3 nucleotides read TGTGCCAGCAGCTTAGAGATGGGGGGGATTAGGTATGGCTACACCTTC. Amino acids: CASSLEMGGIRYGYTF.

This clone was detected only once. The gene calls are TRBV10-3 and TRBJ1-1; 7 positions match TRBD1. The germline V gene has CDR1 ENHRY and CDR2 SYGVKD. The J segment lost 12 bases and the V segment lost 1 base, leaving 8 bases of the junction unmatched. The CDR3 has 13 amino acids. For the CDR3, the DNA is TGTGCCATCAGTGAGTACGGACAGGTCGGAACTTTCTTT. It codes for CAISEYGQVGTFF.

CDR3 bases: TGTGCCAGCAGTTTACTCCTAGGGGCCTCCTACAATGAGCAGTTCTTC. Encoded protein: CASSLLLGASYNEQFF. V and J are TRBV27 and TRBJ2-1, with D perhaps matching TRBD1 (5 bases). V was pared by 2 bases and J by 0 bases, with 11 bases between. The CDR3 has 16 residues. From germline, CDR1 is MNHEY and CDR2 SMNVEV (reference sequence).

The rearrangement uses TRBV7-9 and TRBJ2-1; 13 bases are a match to TRBD2. Germline CDR1 is SEHNR and CDR2 is FQNEAQ (reference sequence). The CDR3 totals 17 residues. V lost 6 bases, J lost 1 base, and 6 bases stayed unmatched. The CDR3 DNA sequence: TGTGCCAGCAGATTACTAGCGGGAGGGTCATCCTACAATGAGCAGTTCTTC. Protein: CASRLLAGGSSYNEQFF.

This chain connects TRBV5-6 to TRBJ2-7; the D is unclear. Germline-derived CDR1 and CDR2 are SGHDT and YYEEEE. Trimming stripped 4 bases from V and 6 bases from J, with 20 bases between. The CDR3 contains 15 residues. The CDR3 here is CASSAKGRHSREQYF. CDR3 in DNA: TGTGCCAGCAGCGCTAAAGGACGGCATTCGCGCGAGCAGTACTTC.

This chain connects TRBV30 to TRBJ2-2; D is uncertain. V lost 3 bases and J 4 bases, leaving 15 bases between the germline ends. The CDR3 runs to 15 residues. CDR1 is GTSNPN and CDR2 is SVGIG in the germline V gene (reference sequence). CDR3 amino acids: CAWRTRPHSTGELFF. The CDR3 DNA follows: TGTGCCTGGAGGACCCGACCACATTCCACCGGGGAGCTGTTTTTT.

The rearrangement joins TRBV18 to TRBJ2-3; D tentatively fits TRBD1 or TRBD2 (6 bases each). Per germline, CDR1 KGHSH and CDR2 LQKENI. The germline V and J ends were trimmed by 3 bases and 5 bases, with 12 bases remaining between them. This CDR3 comprises 14 residues. In DNA, the CDR3 is TGTGCCAGCTCACCCCTCGGGGGCAAAGATACGCAGTATTTT. It yields the protein CASSPLGGKDTQYF.

The chain links TRBV7-9 to TRBJ2-2; 7 positions match TRBD1. Germline-derived CDR1 and CDR2 are SEHNR and FQNEAQ (reference sequence). This CDR3 comprises 15 residues. J was trimmed by 1 base and V by 5 bases; bases with no gene match: 4. CDR3: CASSRQGRNTGELFF. DNA for the CDR3: TGTGCCAGCAGCCGACAGGGACGGAACACCGGGGAGCTGTTTTTT.

This chain joins TRBV6-1 and TRBJ2-1, with D perhaps being TRBD1 or TRBD2 (5 bases each). The V and J ends lost 0 bases and 5 bases respectively, with 14 bases between them. Per germline, CDR1 MNHNS and CDR2 SASEGT. The CDR3 sequence is 16 residues long. The CDR3 here is CASSEAPGPPDNEQFF. CDR3 DNA sequence: TGTGCCAGCAGTGAAGCCCCGGGACCACCGGACAATGAGCAGTTCTTC.

This clone was seen only once. V and J are TRBV7-8 and TRBJ2-6; D uncertain. Germline CDR1 is SGHVS and CDR2 is FQNEAQ. With 0 bases removed from V and 0 bases from J, the gap between germline ends came to 9 bases. The CDR3 loop spans 17 amino acids. As DNA, the CDR3 is TGTGCCAGCAGCTTAGCGCGGCCGTTCTCTGGGGCCAACGTCCTGACTTTC. Translating gives CASSLARPFSGANVLTF.

The V call is TRBV19, the J call TRBJ1-5, with a weak D call TRBD1 (6 bases). CDR1 LNHDA and CDR2 SQIVND come from the germline V gene (reference sequence). The CDR3 covers 18 residues. The ends were cut back, 5 bases at V and 0 bases at J, with 20 bases in the middle. The CDR3 DNA is TGTGCCAGTAGTTCCCTCCGGGCAGGGGCAAATAGCAATCAGCCCCAGCATTTT. Amino acids: CASSSLRAGANSNQPQHF.

V and J are TRBV19 and TRBJ2-5; 7 bases align to TRBD2. Germline-derived CDR1 and CDR2 are LNHDA and SQIVND (reference sequence). Losses at the gene ends were 11 bases for V and 5 bases for J; bases not matched to a gene: 8. The CDR3 has 12 residues. The CDR3 DNA is TGTGCCTCAAGGCGGGGAGGGGAGACCCAGTACTTC. Protein product: CASRRGGETQYF.

Only one count was recorded for this clone. V and J are TRBV5-8 and TRBJ1-2; no clear D. This CDR3 has 15 residues. V lost 4 bases and J lost 0, with 13 bases in between. Germline CDR1 is SGHTS and CDR2 is YDEGEE. The chain's CDR3 is CASSPLVTANYGYTF. In nucleotides, the CDR3 is TGTGCCAGCAGCCCCTTGGTAACCGCTAACTATGGCTACACCTTC.

This clone was detected a few times. The chain recombines TRBV27 with TRBJ1-1; unclear D gene. Per the germline V gene, CDR1 is MNHEY and CDR2 is SMNVEV (reference sequence). V lost 7 bases and J 1 base, leaving 7 bases between the germline ends. The CDR3 sequence is 12 residues long. DNA of the CDR3: TGTGCCAGCAACGGGCAGAACACTGAAGCTTTCTTT. Amino acid sequence: CASNGQNTEAFF.

The chain links TRBV5-5 to TRBJ2-2, with D perhaps TRBD2 (5 bases). The CDR3 is made up of 13 amino acids. CDR1 is SGHKS and CDR2 is YYEKEE in the germline V gene (reference sequence). Trimming left V 3 bases short and J 4 bases short, with 7 bases between. CDR3 loop: CASSSTSTGELFF. CDR3 sequence (DNA): TGTGCCAGCAGCTCAACTAGCACCGGGGAGCTGTTTTTT.

This chain connects TRBV7-2 to TRBJ2-3; TRBD2 is a possible D gene (5 bases). Trimming took 5 bases from V and 0 from J, leaving 9 bases between them. CDR3 length: 14 residues. CDR1 is SGHTA and CDR2 is FQGNSA in the germline V gene. This CDR3 is CASSKDWSTDTQYF. As DNA, the CDR3 is TGTGCCAGCAGCAAGGACTGGAGCACAGATACGCAGTATTTT.

The V call is TRBV7-2, the J call TRBJ2-1; no clear D gene. V shed 1 base and J shed 4 bases, with 5 bases lying between them. CDR1 and CDR2 (germline): SGHTA, FQGNSA. This CDR3 spans 13 amino acids. The CDR3 DNA reads as TGTGCCAGCAGCTTAGTTGGGTACAATGAGCAGTTCTTC. It codes for CASSLVGYNEQFF.

The V gene is TRBV7-2, the J gene TRBJ2-5; D unclear. CDR1 and CDR2 from the germline V gene are SGHTA and FQGNSA. This CDR3 has 12 amino acids. V lost 6 bases, J lost 5 bases, and 10 bases lay in between. In nucleotides, the CDR3 is TGTGCCAGCAGGTCGAGGTCGGAGACCCAGTACTTC. Translating gives CASRSRSETQYF.

The chain has TRBV7-9 and TRBJ2-7, with 10 bases that match TRBD1. Germline V gives CDR1 SEHNR, CDR2 FQNEAQ (reference sequence). The CDR3 is made up of 15 amino acids. The J segment lost 5 bases and the V segment lost 3 bases, leaving 7 bases of the junction unmatched. As DNA, the CDR3 is TGTGCCAGCAGCTTCCGGACAGGGGGGACGGACGAGCAGTACTTC. This gives the protein CASSFRTGGTDEQYF.

This chain uses TRBV12-2 with TRBJ2-2; TRBD1, the table's D call, was not compared with the DNA. TRBV12-2 is an annotated pseudogene. The CDR3 loop spans 18 amino acids. DNA for the CDR3: TGTGCAAGTCGCTTAGCGACACGATGGACACCTAACACCGGGGAGCTGTTTTTT. Protein sequence: CASRLATRWTPNTGELFF.

The chain joins TRBV5-4 to TRBJ2-2; D may correspond to TRBD1 or TRBD2 (5 bases each). The germline gives CDR1 SGHNT, CDR2 YYREEE (reference sequence). The CDR3 covers 16 residues. The V and J ends lost 0 bases and 6 bases respectively, with 15 bases between them. The CDR3 spells CASSLDGRGAAGELFF. The CDR3 bases are TGTGCCAGCAGCTTGGACGGGCGAGGGGCAGCCGGGGAGCTGTTTTTT.

This clone has just a few counts. This chain links TRBV4-1 with TRBJ2-5; tentative D call: TRBD2 (5 bases). This CDR3 is built from 15 residues. The V gene lost 4 bases and the J gene lost 4 bases, with 16 bases spanning the gap. CDR1 and CDR2 from the germline V gene are MGHRA and YSYEKL. The CDR3 DNA reads as TGCGCCAGCAGCCCCCTGGGGAGCGAGCGAGAGACCCAGTACTTC. Translation: CASSPLGSERETQYF.

J is TRBJ2-3 and V is TRBV7-9, with D tentatively TRBD2 (5 bases). Looked up from germline, CDR1 is SEHNR and CDR2 is FQNEAQ (reference sequence). This CDR3 comprises 14 residues. The V and J ends lost 3 bases and 6 bases respectively, with 13 bases between them. The CDR3 DNA is TGTGCCAGCAGCTTCGCCCCGGAGGCGGATACGCAGTATTTT. This encodes CASSFAPEADTQYF.

The chain combines TRBV6-4 with TRBJ2-1; D is possibly TRBD2 (5 bases). The CDR3 runs 14 residues. Germline assignment: CDR1 MRHNA and CDR2 SNTAGT. Trimming removed 3 bases from V and 4 bases from J, with 10 bases in between. The CDR3 reads CASSENGEYNEQFF. The CDR3 nucleotides read TGTGCCAGCAGTGAAAACGGGGAGTACAATGAGCAGTTCTTC.

The J gene is TRBJ1-4, the V gene TRBV29-1, with D possibly matching TRBD1 (5 bases). The CDR3 length is 13 residues. The V gene's germline CDR1 is SQVTM and CDR2 ANQGSEA. Trimming took 7 bases from V and 8 from J, leaving 17 bases between them. Written as DNA, the CDR3 is TGCAGCGGAGAGCCCAGGTGGGGCGAAAAACTGTTTTTT. This translates into CSGEPRWGEKLFF.